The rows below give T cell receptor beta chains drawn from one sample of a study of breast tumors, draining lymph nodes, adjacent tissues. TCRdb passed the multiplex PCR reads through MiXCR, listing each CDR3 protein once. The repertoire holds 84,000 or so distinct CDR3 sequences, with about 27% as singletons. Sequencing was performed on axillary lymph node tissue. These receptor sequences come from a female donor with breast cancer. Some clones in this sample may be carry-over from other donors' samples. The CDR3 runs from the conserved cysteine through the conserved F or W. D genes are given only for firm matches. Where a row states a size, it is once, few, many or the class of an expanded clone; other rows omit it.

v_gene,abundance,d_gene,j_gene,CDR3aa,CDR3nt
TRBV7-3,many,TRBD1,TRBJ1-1,CASSPGTGGTEAFF,TGTGCCAGCAGCCCCGGGACAGGGGGCACTGAAGCTTTCTTT
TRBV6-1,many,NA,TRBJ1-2,CASSALGQTTNYGYTF,TGTGCCAGCAGTGCCCTCGGACAGACCACTAACTATGGCTACACCTTC
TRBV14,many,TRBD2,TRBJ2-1,CASSQVVAGNEQFF,TGTGCCAGCAGCCAAGTAGTAGCGGGAAATGAGCAGTTCTTC
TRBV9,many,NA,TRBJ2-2,CASSPDAGGGELFF,TGTGCCAGCAGCCCGGACGCCGGTGGCGGGGAGCTGTTTTTT
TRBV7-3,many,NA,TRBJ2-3,CASEPGGDTQYF,TGTGCCAGCGAGCCCGGTGGCGATACGCAGTATTTT
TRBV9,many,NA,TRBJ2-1,CASSGASGETYNEQFF,TGTGCCAGCAGCGGGGCCTCGGGGGAAACCTACAATGAGCAGTTCTTC
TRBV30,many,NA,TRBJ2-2,CAWTKHPSGELFF,TGTGCCTGGACTAAACACCCGTCCGGGGAGCTGTTTTTT
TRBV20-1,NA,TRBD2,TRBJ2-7,CSARAGGPFVSYEQYF,TGCAGTGCTAGAGCGGGAGGGCCGTTTGTATCCTACGAGCAGTACTTC
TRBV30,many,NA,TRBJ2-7,CAYAQRYEQYF,TGTGCCTACGCTCAACGCTACGAGCAGTACTTC
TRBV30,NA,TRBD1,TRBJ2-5,CAWSAGDRFSQYVTQYF,TGTGCCTGGAGTGCCGGGGACAGGTTCTCCCAATATGTGACCCAGTACTTC
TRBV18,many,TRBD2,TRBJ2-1,CASSPVAGNEQFF,TGTGCCAGCTCACCAGTAGCGGGCAATGAGCAGTTCTTC
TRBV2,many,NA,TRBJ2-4,CASTERRGDAKNIQYF,TGTGCCAGCACGGAGCGAAGGGGGGATGCCAAAAACATTCAGTACTTC
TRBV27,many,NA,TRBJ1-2,CASSLGGEHGYTF,TGTGCCAGCAGTTTAGGTGGGGAGCATGGCTACACCTTC
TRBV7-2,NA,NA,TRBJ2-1,CASSPLWSSSHSAGGGNEQFF,TGTGCCAGCAGCCCACTCTGGTCCAGCAGCCATTCTGCGGGTGGGGGGAATGAGCAGTTCTTC
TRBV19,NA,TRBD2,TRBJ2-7,CASSPPGLAGGPGRSYEQYF,TGTGCCAGTAGTCCCCCGGGACTAGCGGGAGGGCCTGGGCGATCCTACGAGCAGTACTTC
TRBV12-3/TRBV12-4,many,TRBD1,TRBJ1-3,CASNIGTAGNTIYF,TGTGCCAGCAATATAGGGACAGCTGGAAACACCATATATTTT
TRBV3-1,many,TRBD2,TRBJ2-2,CASSHTSGSGGELFF,TGTGCCAGCAGCCATACTAGCGGGAGTGGCGGGGAGCTGTTTTTT
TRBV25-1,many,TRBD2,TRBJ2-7,CASSEYKASGRYEQYF,TGTGCCAGCAGTGAATATAAGGCTAGCGGTCGTTACGAGCAGTACTTC
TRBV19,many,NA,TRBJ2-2,CASSMQGTGELFF,TGTGCCAGTAGTATGCAGGGAACCGGGGAGCTGTTTTTT
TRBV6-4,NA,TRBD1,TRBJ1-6,CASSDSGGQGRSPLHF,TGTGCCAGCAGTGACTCAGGGGGACAGGGGCGATCACCCCTCCACTTT
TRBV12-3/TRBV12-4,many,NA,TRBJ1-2,CASSLGDRPNYGYTF,TGTGCCAGCAGTTTGGGGGACCGGCCTAACTATGGCTACACCTTC
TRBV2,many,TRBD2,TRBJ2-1,CASRSGTSGRAYNEQFF,TGTGCCAGCAGGTCCGGGACTAGCGGGAGGGCCTACAATGAGCAGTTCTTC
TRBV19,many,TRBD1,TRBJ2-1,CASSTQGGYEQFF,TGTGCCAGTAGTACACAAGGGGGCTATGAGCAGTTCTTC
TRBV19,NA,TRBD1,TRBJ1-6,CANSLSDRVLYNSPIHF,TGTGCCAATAGTCTCTCCGACAGGGTATTGTATAATTCACCCATCCACTTT
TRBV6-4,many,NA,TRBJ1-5,CASSEVPGVQPQHF,TGTGCCAGCAGTGAGGTCCCAGGGGTTCAGCCCCAGCATTTT
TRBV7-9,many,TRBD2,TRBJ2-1,CASSFTSGRVQEQFF,TGTGCCAGCAGCTTTACTAGCGGGAGGGTCCAGGAGCAGTTCTTC
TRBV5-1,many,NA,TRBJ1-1,CASSMEGAGRDTEAFF,TGCGCCAGCAGCATGGAAGGTGCAGGGAGGGATACTGAAGCTTTCTTT
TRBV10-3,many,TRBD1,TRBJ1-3,CAISRGTGSSGNTIYF,TGTGCCATCAGTCGGGGGACAGGCTCCTCTGGAAACACCATATATTTT
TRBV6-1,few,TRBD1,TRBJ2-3,CASTHRGQGFTDTQYF,TGTGCCAGCACCCACCGCGGACAGGGGTTCACAGATACGCAGTATTTT
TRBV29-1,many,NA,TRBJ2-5,CSVEDQVSLQETQYF,TGCAGCGTTGAAGATCAAGTTAGCTTACAAGAGACCCAGTACTTC
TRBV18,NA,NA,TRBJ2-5,CASSMGQYQETQYF,TGTGCCAGCTCGATGGGGCAATACCAAGAGACCCAGTACTTC
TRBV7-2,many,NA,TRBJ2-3,CASSPSTDTQYF,TGTGCCAGCAGCCCCAGCACAGATACGCAGTATTTT
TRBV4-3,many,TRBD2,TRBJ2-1,CASSQDTGGPSYNEQFF,TGCGCCAGCAGCCAAGATACGGGAGGGCCTTCCTACAATGAGCAGTTCTTC
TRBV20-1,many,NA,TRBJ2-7,CSAIDFEGNYEQYF,TGCAGTGCTATCGATTTCGAGGGAAACTACGAGCAGTACTTC
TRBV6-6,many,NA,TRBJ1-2,CASSHSTRGGYTF,TGTGCCAGCAGTCACTCAACTAGGGGCGGCTACACCTTC
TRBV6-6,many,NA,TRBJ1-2,CASGPIRGRQGYTF,TGTGCCAGCGGTCCAATCCGGGGGCGCCAGGGCTACACCTTC
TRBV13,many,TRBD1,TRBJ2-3,CASSLRGPSTDTQYF,TGTGCCAGCAGCCTCAGGGGGCCCTCAACAGATACGCAGTATTTT
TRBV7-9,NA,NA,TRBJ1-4,CASSLGQSINEKLFF,TGTGCCAGCAGCTTAGGGCAGTCAATCAATGAAAAACTGTTTTTT
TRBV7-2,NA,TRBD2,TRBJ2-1,CASSLGLAGVREGNEQFF,TGTGCCAGCAGTTTAGGACTAGCGGGAGTTCGGGAGGGAAATGAGCAGTTCTTC
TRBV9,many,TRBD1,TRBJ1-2,CASSVGQGANYGYTF,TGTGCCAGCAGCGTGGGACAGGGGGCCAACTATGGCTACACCTTC
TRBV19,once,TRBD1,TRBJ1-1,CASSRTGGSTEAFF,TGTGCCAGTAGTAGGACAGGGGGGAGCACTGAAGCTTTCTTT
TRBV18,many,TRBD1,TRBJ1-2,CASSPGQGSANYGYTF,TGTGCCAGCTCACCGGGACAGGGGTCAGCCAACTATGGCTACACCTTC
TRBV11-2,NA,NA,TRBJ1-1,CACSLIRTGNTEAFF,TGTGCCTGCAGCTTAATTAGAACCGGGAACACTGAAGCTTTCTTT
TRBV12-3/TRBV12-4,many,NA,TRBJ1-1,CASSLDSQGRTEAFF,TGTGCCAGCAGTTTAGATTCCCAGGGGAGGACTGAAGCTTTCTTT
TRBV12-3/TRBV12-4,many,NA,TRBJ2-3,CASSLGRRDTQYF,TGTGCCAGCAGTTTAGGCCGGAGAGATACGCAGTATTTT